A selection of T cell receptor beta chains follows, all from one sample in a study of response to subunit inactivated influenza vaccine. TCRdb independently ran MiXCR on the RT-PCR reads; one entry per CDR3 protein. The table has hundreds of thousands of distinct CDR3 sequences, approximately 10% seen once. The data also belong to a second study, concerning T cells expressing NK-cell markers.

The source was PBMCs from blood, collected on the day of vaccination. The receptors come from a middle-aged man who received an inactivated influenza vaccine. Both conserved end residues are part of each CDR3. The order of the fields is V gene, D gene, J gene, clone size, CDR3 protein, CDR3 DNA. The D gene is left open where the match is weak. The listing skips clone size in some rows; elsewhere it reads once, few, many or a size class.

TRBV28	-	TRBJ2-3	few	CASRLRFSDTQYF	TGTGCCAGCAGACTTCGGTTCAGTGATACGCAGTATTTT
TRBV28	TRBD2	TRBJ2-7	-	CASSFLSGAYEQYF	TGTGCCAGCAGTTTTCTTAGCGGGGCCTACGAGCAGTACTTC
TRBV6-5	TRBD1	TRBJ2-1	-	CASSSYPPGQGGEQFF	TGTGCCAGCAGTTCGTACCCGCCGGGACAGGGTGGTGAGCAGTTCTTC
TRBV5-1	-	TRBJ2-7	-	CASSLGDGTYEQYF	TGCGCCAGCAGCTTAGGTGACGGAACCTACGAGCAGTACTTC
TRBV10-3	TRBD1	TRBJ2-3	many	CAISDHRDRVSDTQYF	TGTGCCATCAGTGACCACCGGGACAGGGTTTCAGATACGCAGTATTTT
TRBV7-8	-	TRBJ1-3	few	CASSSPTSGNTIYF	TGTGCCAGCAGCTCCCCGACCTCTGGAAACACCATATATTTT
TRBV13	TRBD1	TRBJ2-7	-	CASGYRGDYEQYF	TGTGCCAGCGGCTACAGGGGAGACTACGAGCAGTACTTC
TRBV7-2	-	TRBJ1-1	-	CASSLAGRMNTEAFF	TGTGCCAGCAGCTTAGCAGGCAGAATGAACACTGAAGCTTTCTTT
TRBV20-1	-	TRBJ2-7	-	CSASGGWGYEQYF	TGCAGTGCTAGCGGTGGATGGGGCTACGAGCAGTACTTC
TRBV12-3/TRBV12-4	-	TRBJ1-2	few	CASSFLGTNYGYTF	TGTGCCAGCAGTTTTTTGGGCACTAACTATGGCTACACCTTC
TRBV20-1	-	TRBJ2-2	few	CSAMRDTGELFF	TGCAGTGCTATGCGGGACACCGGGGAGCTGTTTTTT
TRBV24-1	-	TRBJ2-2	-	CATSENTGELFF	TGTGCCACCAGTGAAAACACCGGGGAGCTGTTTTTT
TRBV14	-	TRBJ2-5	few	CASSRRASGETQYF	TGTGCCAGCAGCCGCCGGGCTTCAGGAGAGACCCAGTACTTC
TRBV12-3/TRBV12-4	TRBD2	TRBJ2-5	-	CASSSTGGEETQYF	TGTGCCAGCAGCAGCACGGGGGGAGAGGAGACCCAGTACTTC
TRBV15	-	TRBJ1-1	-	CATSRGKGNTEAFF	TGTGCCACCAGCAGAGGGAAAGGAAACACTGAAGCTTTCTTT
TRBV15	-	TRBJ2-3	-	CATSSGPVTDTQYF	TGTGCCACCAGCAGCGGACCCGTCACAGATACGCAGTATTTT
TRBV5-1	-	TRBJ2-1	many	CASSFGDHPYNEQFF	TGCGCCAGCAGCTTTGGGGACCATCCCTACAATGAGCAGTTCTTC
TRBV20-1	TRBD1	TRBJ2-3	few	CSARDWTGDITDTQYF	TGCAGTGCTAGAGACTGGACAGGGGACATCACAGATACGCAGTATTTT
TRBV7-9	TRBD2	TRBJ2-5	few	CASTRTSGGQETQYF	TGTGCCAGCACCAGGACTAGCGGGGGCCAAGAGACCCAGTACTTC
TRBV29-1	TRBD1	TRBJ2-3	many	CSGDRGTDTQYF	TGCAGCGGAGACAGGGGCACAGATACGCAGTATTTT
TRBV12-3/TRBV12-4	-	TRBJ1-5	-	CASSDYSFAQWRNQPQHF	TGTGCCAGCAGTGACTATTCGTTCGCCCAGTGGCGCAATCAGCCCCAGCATTTT
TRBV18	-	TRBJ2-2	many	CASSPGLLNTGELFF	TGTGCCAGCTCACCAGGACTACTTAACACCGGGGAGCTGTTTTTT
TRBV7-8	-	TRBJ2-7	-	CASSLVVLGEQYF	TGTGCCAGCAGCTTGGTGGTACTGGGCGAGCAGTACTTC
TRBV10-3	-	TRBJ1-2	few	CAISESATGREGYTF	TGTGCCATCAGTGAGTCGGCAACAGGGCGAGAGGGCTACACCTTC
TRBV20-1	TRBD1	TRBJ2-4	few	CSASWPIQGARNIQYF	TGCAGTGCTAGTTGGCCGATACAGGGGGCGAGGAACATTCAGTACTTC
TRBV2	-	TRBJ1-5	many	CASDSAGNQPQHF	TGTGCCAGCGACAGCGCGGGCAATCAGCCCCAGCATTTT
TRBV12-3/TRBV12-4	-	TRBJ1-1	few	CASSFSQGTEAFF	TGTGCCAGCAGTTTCTCCCAGGGCACTGAAGCTTTCTTT
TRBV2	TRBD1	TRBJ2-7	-	CASSEAGTGLSYEQYF	TGTGCCAGCAGTGAAGCCGGGACAGGGCTCTCCTACGAGCAGTACTTC
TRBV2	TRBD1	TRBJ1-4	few	CASNVPGGEKLFF	TGTGCCAGCAACGTCCCAGGGGGTGAAAAACTGTTTTTT
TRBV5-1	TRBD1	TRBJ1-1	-	CASSLAGQVTGNTEAFF	TGCGCCAGCAGCTTGGCCGGACAGGTAACAGGGAACACTGAAGCTTTCTTT
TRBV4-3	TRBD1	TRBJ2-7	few	CASSQASRDRAYEQYF	TGCGCCAGCAGCCAAGCCTCCCGGGACAGGGCCTACGAGCAGTACTTC
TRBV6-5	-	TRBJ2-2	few	CASSYMGKGKGPGELFF	TGTGCCAGCAGTTACATGGGAAAAGGAAAAGGGCCCGGGGAGCTGTTTTTT
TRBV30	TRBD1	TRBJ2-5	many	CAWNRGGETQYF	TGTGCCTGGAACAGGGGTGGCGAGACCCAGTACTTC
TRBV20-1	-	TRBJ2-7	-	CSAREVPGAYEQYF	TGCAGTGCTAGAGAGGTGCCGGGGGCCTACGAGCAGTACTTC
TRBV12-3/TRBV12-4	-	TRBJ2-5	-	CASSYGGEETQYF	TGTGCCAGCAGTTACGGCGGAGAAGAGACCCAGTACTTC
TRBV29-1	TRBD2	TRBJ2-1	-	CSVLRGLALNEQFF	TGCAGCGTTCTTCGGGGACTAGCGCTCAATGAGCAGTTCTTC
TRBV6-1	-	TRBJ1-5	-	CASSELANQPQHF	TGTGCCAGCAGTGAACTAGCAAATCAGCCCCAGCATTTT
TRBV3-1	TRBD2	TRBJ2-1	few	CASSPGPSGRPPPFF	TGTGCCAGCAGCCCTGGGCCTAGCGGGAGGCCGCCCCCGTTCTTC
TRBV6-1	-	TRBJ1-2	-	CASSRDPTNYGYTF	TGTGCCAGCAGTCGGGACCCAACTAACTATGGCTACACCTTC
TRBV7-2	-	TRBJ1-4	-	CASSFPRGSNEKLFF	TGTGCCAGCAGCTTCCCCCGGGGGTCTAATGAAAAACTGTTTTTT
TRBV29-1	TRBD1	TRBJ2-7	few	CSVARQGDYEQYF	TGCAGCGTTGCTCGCCAGGGGGATTACGAGCAGTACTTC
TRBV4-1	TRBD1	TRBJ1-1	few	CASSQPFRGENTEAFF	TGCGCCAGCAGCCAGCCCTTCAGGGGGGAGAACACTGAAGCTTTCTTT
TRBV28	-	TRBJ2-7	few	CASSLPSAFSYEQYF	TGTGCCAGCAGCCTCCCATCGGCATTCTCCTACGAGCAGTACTTC
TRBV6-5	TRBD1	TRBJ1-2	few	CASSYMAGGFAGYTF	TGTGCCAGCAGTTACATGGCAGGGGGCTTCGCTGGCTACACCTTC
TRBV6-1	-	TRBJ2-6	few	CASSETYSGANVLTF	TGTGCCAGCAGTGAGACATACTCTGGGGCCAACGTCCTGACTTTC
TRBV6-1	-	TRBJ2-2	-	CASKTRTPHTGELFF	TGTGCCAGCAAAACGAGGACCCCCCACACCGGGGAGCTGTTTTTT
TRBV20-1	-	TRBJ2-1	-	CSARDWKYNEQFF	TGCAGTGCTAGAGATTGGAAGTACAATGAGCAGTTCTTC
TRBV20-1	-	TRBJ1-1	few	CSASLSYTEAFF	TGCAGTGCTAGTTTGAGTTACACTGAAGCTTTCTTT
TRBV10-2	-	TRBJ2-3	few	CASSDWGRADTQYF	TGCGCCAGCAGTGACTGGGGGCGCGCAGATACGCAGTATTTT
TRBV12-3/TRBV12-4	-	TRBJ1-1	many	CASLHGTGNTEAFF	TGTGCCAGCCTACACGGGACGGGGAACACTGAAGCTTTCTTT
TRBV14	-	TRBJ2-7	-	CASSQDAGRSYEQYF	TGTGCCAGCAGCCAAGACGCGGGAAGATCCTACGAGCAGTACTTC
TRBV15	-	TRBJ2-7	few	CATSRGVVTNYEQYF	TGTGCCACCAGCAGAGGGGTAGTAACAAACTACGAGCAGTACTTC
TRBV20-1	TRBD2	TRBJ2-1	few	CSARDGTSGSGEQFF	TGCAGTGCTAGAGACGGGACTAGCGGGAGTGGGGAGCAGTTCTTC
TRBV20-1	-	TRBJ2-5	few	CSAPQETQYF	TGCAGTGCCCCCCAAGAGACCCAGTACTTC